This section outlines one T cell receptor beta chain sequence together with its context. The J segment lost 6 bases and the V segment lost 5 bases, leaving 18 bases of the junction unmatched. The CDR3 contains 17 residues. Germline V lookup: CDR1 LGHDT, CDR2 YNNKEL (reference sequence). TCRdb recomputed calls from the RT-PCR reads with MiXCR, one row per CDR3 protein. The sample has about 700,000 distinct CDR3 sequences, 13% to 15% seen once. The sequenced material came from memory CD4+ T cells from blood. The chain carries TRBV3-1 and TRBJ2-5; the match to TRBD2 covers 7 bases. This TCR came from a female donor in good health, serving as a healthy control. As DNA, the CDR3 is TGTGCCAGCAGCGAAACCTACCCCGGGACTATGGGAAAGACCCAGTACTTC. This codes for CASSETYPGTMGKTQYF.